This passage covers 18 T cell receptor beta chains from one sample sequenced in a study of blood T cell repertoires in COVID-19. Clones were read by immunoSEQ multiplex PCR, and TCRdb kept only the in-frame ones, dropping some. Among around 430,000 clones listed, 70% to 90% were seen once. Sequenced: peripheral blood. The receptor source for this set is a woman in her forties or fifties with COVID-19, enrolled during active disease.

This rearrangement joins TRBV24-1 to TRBJ1-1, with TRBD1 matching over 7 bases. The CDR3 extends over 16 amino acids. The germline gives CDR1 KGHDR, CDR2 SFDVKD. V dropped 3 bases and J dropped 9; count of bases not matched to a gene: 15. Here the CDR3 reads CATSDPKGQSAAKAFF. Written as DNA, the CDR3 is TGTGCCACCAGTGATCCCAAGGGACAGTCGGCAGCGAAAGCTTTCTTT.

The CDR3 protein is CATVRGAENTEAFF. Here the CDR3 DNA reads TGCGCCACGGTCCGGGGGGCTGAGAACACTGAAGCTTTCTTT. The chain carries TRBV10-2 and TRBJ1-1; D may be TRBD1 (6 bases). Germline CDR1 and CDR2: WSHSY and SAAADI. This CDR3 is 14 amino acids long. The V and J ends lost 10 bases and 1 base respectively, with 16 bases between them.

The rearrangement joins TRBV3-1 (or the pseudogene TRBV3-2) to TRBJ2-7, with D perhaps TRBD2 (6 bases). From germline, CDR1 is LGHDT and CDR2 YNNKEL (reference sequence). Between the trimmed V and J ends, which lost 1 base and 3 bases, there was a span of 10 bases. CDR3 length equals 14 residues. CDR3 loop: CASSQATGGYEQYF. In nucleotides, the CDR3 is TGTGCCAGCAGCCAAGCGACCGGGGGCTACGAGCAGTACTTC.

The gene calls are TRBV21-1 and TRBJ2-7; the D call of TRBD2 is as the table states it, not checked on the DNA. TRBV21-1 is given as a pseudogene. The CDR3 extends over 14 amino acids. As DNA, the CDR3 is TGTGCCAGCTGCACCGGGACTAGCCTATACGAGCAGTACTTC. This translates into CASCTGTSLYEQYF.

This CDR3 reads CASSYGTGDTEAFF. For the CDR3, the DNA is TGTGCCAGCAGTTACGGGACAGGGGACACTGAAGCTTTCTTT. V usage is TRBV6-5 and J usage is TRBJ1-1; 10 positions agree with TRBD1. Trimming took 2 bases from V and 3 from J; bases not matched to a gene: 0. The CDR3 loop spans 14 amino acids. In germline, CDR1 is MNHEY, CDR2 SVGAGI.

The gene calls are TRBV28 and TRBJ1-4, with 7 bases identical to TRBD1. Germline loops: CDR1 MDHEN, CDR2 SYDVKM. The CDR3 totals 13 residues. The ends lost 7 bases at V and 8 bases at J; junction bases unmatched: 7. The CDR3 loop is CASTTGRLEKLFF. In DNA form, the CDR3 reads TGTGCCAGCACGACAGGGCGTCTGGAAAAACTGTTTTTT.

This rearrangement joins TRBV14 to TRBJ2-3, with a weak D call TRBD1 (5 bases). Germline loops: CDR1 SGHDN, CDR2 FVKESK. The CDR3 has 15 amino acids. Trimming removed 0 bases at V and 1 base at J, with 8 bases between. The CDR3 nucleotides are TGTGCCAGCAGCCAAGACAGGGTCGGCACAGATACGCAGTATTTT. Translation: CASSQDRVGTDTQYF.

This chain links TRBV6-5 with TRBJ1-6, with D tentatively TRBD1 (5 bases). Germline CDR1 reads MNHEY; CDR2 reads SVGAGI. The CDR3 extends over 15 amino acids. Trimming stripped 6 bases from V and 9 bases from J, with 18 bases between. The CDR3 sequence: CASSRLRQFLSPLHF. CDR3 DNA sequence: TGTGCCAGCAGCCGGTTGAGACAGTTCCTTTCACCCCTCCACTTT.

The rearrangement links TRBV28 to TRBJ1-2; 11 bases are shared with TRBD1. In germline, CDR1 is MDHEN, CDR2 SYDVKM. The CDR3 extends over 16 amino acids. The ends lost 7 bases at V and 1 base at J; junction bases unmatched: 8. The CDR3 DNA reads TGTGCCAGCAAATCCCGGGACAGGGGGGATAACTATGGCTACACCTTC. Encoded protein: CASKSRDRGDNYGYTF.

J is TRBJ1-1 and V is TRBV29-1, with D uncertain. The CDR3 is made up of 15 amino acids. CDR1 SQVTM and CDR2 ANQGSEA come from the germline V gene. V was shortened by 4 bases and J by 1 base, with 16 bases between the two germline ends. Here the CDR3 DNA reads TGCAGCGTTGGCCGGCAGGTAGTCGGGAACACTGAAGCTTTCTTT. Translation gives CSVGRQVVGNTEAFF.

V usage is TRBV11-2 and J usage is TRBJ1-1; TRBD1 is a possible D gene (6 bases). The CDR3 has 15 residues. V lost 1 base, J lost 4 bases, and 13 bases lay in between. The germline V gene has CDR1 SGHAT and CDR2 FQNNGV. As DNA, the CDR3 is TGTGCCAGCAGCTTAGGGGCAGGGGAGGGCACTGAAGCTTTCTTT. It encodes CASSLGAGEGTEAFF. Together with reference TRBV11-2 and TRBJ1-1, the CDR3 gives the full variable domain: EAGVAQSPRYKIIEKRQSVAFWCNPISGHATLYWYQQILGQGPKLLIQFQNNGVVDDSQLPKDRFSAERLKGVDSTLKIQPAKLEDSAVYLCASSLGAGEGTEAFFGQGTRLTVV.

The chain carries TRBV19 and TRBJ1-5, with D hard to call. The CDR3 has 14 residues. Germline assignment: CDR1 LNHDA and CDR2 SQIVND (reference sequence). Between the trimmed V and J ends, which lost 0 bases and 5 bases, there was a span of 8 bases. CDR3 nucleotide sequence: TGTGCCAGTAGTATAGATCAACCGGATCAGCCCCAGCATTTT. This codes for CASSIDQPDQPQHF.

Comments on this clone: The same CDR3 also results from other DNA sequences found in this sample. The V call is TRBV5-1, the J call TRBJ2-7; tentative D call: TRBD2 (7 bases). The ends were cut back, 4 bases at V and 3 bases at J, with 23 bases in the middle. CDR3 size: 17 residues. Germline-derived CDR1 and CDR2 are SGHRS and YFSETQ. The CDR3 reads CASSLSERGRGYYEQYF. The CDR3 DNA reads TGCGCCAGCAGCCTATCCGAACGGGGGAGGGGGTACTACGAGCAGTACTTC.

V gene TRBV27 combines with J gene TRBJ1-1, with TRBD1 as a possible D gene (5 bases). This CDR3 region has 14 residues. Germline assignment: CDR1 MNHEY and CDR2 SMNVEV (reference sequence). The V end lost 5 bases, the J end lost 0 bases, and 10 bases lay between the germline ends. CDR3 sequence reads: CASSLGRMNTEAFF. The DNA of the CDR3 is TGTGCCAGCAGTCTGGGGCGCATGAACACTGAAGCTTTCTTT.

The V and J genes are TRBV20-1 and TRBJ1-1, with a possible D match to TRBD1 (5 bases). Germline assignment: CDR1 DFQATT and CDR2 SNEGSKA (reference sequence). Trimming removed 6 bases at V and 3 bases at J, with 8 bases between. The CDR3 contains 11 residues. The CDR3 sequence: CSASGYTEAFF. The CDR3 region has the DNA TGCAGTGCCTCAGGGTACACTGAAGCTTTCTTT.

The gene calls are TRBV25-1 and TRBJ1-4; the D gene is possibly TRBD1 (5 bases). The CDR3 length is 17 residues. Looked up from germline, CDR1 is MGHDK and CDR2 is SYGVNS. The V gene lost 5 bases and the J gene lost 2 bases, with 18 bases spanning the gap. CDR3 sequence reads: CASSTQGTGGTNEKLFF. The CDR3 DNA sequence: TGTGCCAGCAGTACCCAAGGGACTGGAGGGACTAATGAAAAACTGTTTTTT.

The V call is TRBV7-6, the J call TRBJ2-2, with 8 bases identical to TRBD1. V shed 4 bases and J 7 bases; nucleotides not matched to a gene: 11. CDR3 length equals 16 residues. Looked up from germline, CDR1 is SGHVS and CDR2 is FNYEAQ. The CDR3 nucleotides are TGTGCCAGCAGCTCTAAGCAGACAGGGGCGAGCGGGGAGCTGTTTTTT. Translation gives CASSSKQTGASGELFF.

The gene calls are TRBV7-6 and TRBJ1-1; the match to TRBD1 covers 10 bases. The CDR3 runs to 13 residues. The J segment lost 7 bases and the V segment lost 3 bases, leaving 2 bases of the junction unmatched. Germline CDR1 SGHVS, CDR2 FNYEAQ. The chain's CDR3 is CASSLTGGHEAFF. The CDR3 DNA is TGTGCCAGCAGCTTGACAGGGGGCCATGAAGCTTTCTTT.